The 18 T cell receptor beta chains in this list originate from one sample, sequenced in a study of shared clonotypes between healthy human individuals. Only in-frame clones appear in the TCRdb table, and some are missing; sequencing was by immunoSEQ multiplex PCR. The table includes some 1 million clones, about 75% detected once. The sequencing sample was made of memory CD4+ T cells sorted from blood. Subset of the sample: CD45RA-negative fraction. The receptors here all came from a young man in good health.

This clone was seen only once. CDR3 region: CASSQTGPREQYF. Written as DNA, the CDR3 is TGTGCCAGCAGCCAAACCGGGCCCCGCGAGCAGTACTTC. This rearrangement joins TRBV6-5 to TRBJ2-5; D unclear. The J call may not be correct, given that the DNA end is closer to TRBJ2-7. This CDR3 is 13 amino acids long. The germline CDR1 and CDR2 sequences are MNHEY and SVGAGI.

On this clone itself: In the same sample, other DNA sequences code for this CDR3. V usage is TRBV18 and J usage is TRBJ1-2; D might be TRBD1 (5 bases). This CDR3 region has 12 residues. V dropped 3 bases and J dropped 5 bases, with 7 bases sitting between them. The germline CDR1 and CDR2 sequences are KGHSH and LQKENI. CDR3 coding DNA: TGTGCCAGCTCACCGGGGGATTATGGCTACACCTTC. Protein: CASSPGDYGYTF.

The genes are TRBV30 and TRBJ2-5; TRBD1 is a possible D gene (5 bases). TRBJ2-7 matches the DNA end more closely, so the J call is doubtful. This CDR3 has 16 residues. Germline V gene lookup returns CDR1 GTSNPN and CDR2 SVGIG (reference sequence). In DNA form, the CDR3 reads TGTGCCTGGAGTGTACTAAGGCAGGGATCAGTCCGCGAGCAGTACTTC. Translating gives CAWSVLRQGSVREQYF.

For this clone: A read error is possible here, since a much larger clone lies one base away. This chain connects TRBV6-1 to TRBJ2-2; D may be TRBD2 (5 bases). Germline loops: CDR1 MNHNS, CDR2 SASEGT. CDR3 size: 12 residues. V was shortened by 6 bases and J by 4 bases, with 6 bases between the two germline ends. Here the CDR3 reads CASRRATGELFF. Written as DNA, the CDR3 is TGTGCCAGCAGGAGGGCCACCGGGGAGCTGTTTTTT.

This clone is a singleton in its sample. The V call is TRBV6-5, the J call TRBJ2-5, with 13 bases fitting TRBD2. Germline CDR1 and CDR2: MNHEY and SVGAGI. Trimming cost V 6 bases and J 5 bases; bases outside gene matches: 6. The CDR3 spans 15 residues. In DNA, the CDR3 is TGTGCCAGCAGAAGGACTAGCGGGGGACGGGAGACCCAGTACTTC. It yields the protein CASRRTSGGRETQYF.

The CDR3 DNA follows: TGTGCCAGCAGCCAATCCTCAGGATTATCAGCTTTCTTT. Its protein is CASSQSSGLSAFF. V usage is TRBV14 and J usage is TRBJ1-1, with no clear D. Germline CDR1 is SGHDN and CDR2 is FVKESK. V lost 2 bases, J lost 10 bases, and 14 bases lay in between. The CDR3 extends over 13 amino acids.

V gene TRBV19 combines with J gene TRBJ1-1; D gene ambiguous. This CDR3 comprises 13 residues. Trimming cost V 0 bases and J 2 bases, with 4 bases left between them. Per germline, CDR1 LNHDA and CDR2 SQIVND (reference sequence). The DNA of the CDR3 is TGTGCCAGTAGTATAGAGCATAACACTGAAGCTTTCTTT. Protein: CASSIEHNTEAFF. Filled out from reference TRBV19 and TRBJ1-1, the complete variable domain reads DGGITQSPKYLFRKEGQNVTLSCEQNLNHDAMYWYRQDPGQGLRLIYYSQIVNDFQKGDIAEGYSVSREKKESFPLTVTSAQKNPTAFYLCASSIEHNTEAFFGQGTRLTVV.

The CDR3 protein is CASSDGVTYEQYF. The CDR3 DNA follows: TGTGCCAGCAGTGACGGAGTCACCTACGAGCAGTACTTC. This chain uses TRBV2 with TRBJ2-7; no clear D gene. This CDR3 region has 13 residues. With 3 bases removed from V and 2 bases from J, the gap between germline ends came to 8 bases. Per the germline V gene, CDR1 is SNHLY and CDR2 is FYNNEI. The full variable domain, with the rest looked up from reference TRBV2 and TRBJ2-7, is EPEVTQTPSHQVTQMGQEVILRCVPISNHLYFYWYRQILGQKVEFLVSFYNNEISEKSEIFDDQFSVERPDGSNFTLKIRSTKLEDSAMYFCASSDGVTYEQYFGPGTRLTVT.

The V call is TRBV4-3, the J call TRBJ1-1, with unresolved D. CDR1 and CDR2 from the germline V gene are LGHNA and YSLEER. Trimming cost V 0 bases and J 4 bases, with 6 bases left between them. The CDR3 is 13 residues long. CDR3 DNA sequence: TGCGCCAGCAGCCAAGACCCGGGCACTGAAGCTTTCTTT. Its translation: CASSQDPGTEAFF.

J is TRBJ2-5 and V is TRBV6-5; the match to TRBD1 covers 10 bases. Trimming removed 4 bases from V and 6 bases from J; junction bases left unmatched: 5. The germline V gene has CDR1 MNHEY and CDR2 SVGAGI. The CDR3 contains 14 residues. CDR3 sequence (DNA): TGTGCCAGCAGTTCGACAGGGGGCGCGAAGACCCAGTACTTC. It yields the protein CASSSTGGAKTQYF.

This clone was observed a handful of times. V is TRBV6-5 and J is TRBJ2-1; TRBD2 matches 7 bases. V was pared by 0 bases and J by 9 bases, with 11 bases of the junction left unmatched. Germline V gives CDR1 MNHEY, CDR2 SVGAGI. This CDR3 is built from 16 residues. Here the CDR3 reads CASSYSLAGGAGEQFF. DNA of the CDR3: TGTGCCAGCAGTTACTCGTTAGCGGGTGGCGCGGGTGAGCAGTTCTTC.

CDR3 nucleotide sequence: TGTGCCAGCAGTGAATGGAGGGGGACATCAGAAGCTTTCTTT. Its translation is CASSEWRGTSEAFF. V gene TRBV2 combines with J gene TRBJ1-1; possibly TRBD1 for D (6 bases). Trimming shortened V by 2 bases and J by 8 bases, and 15 bases separated the two germline ends. The CDR3 has 14 residues. The germline CDR1 and CDR2 sequences are SNHLY and FYNNEI. Looking up the rest from reference TRBV2 and TRBJ1-1 gives the full variable domain: EPEVTQTPSHQVTQMGQEVILRCVPISNHLYFYWYRQILGQKVEFLVSFYNNEISEKSEIFDDQFSVERPDGSNFTLKIRSTKLEDSAMYFCASSEWRGTSEAFFGQGTRLTVV.

The V and J genes are TRBV5-4 and TRBJ1-3, with D perhaps matching TRBD1 (5 bases). The CDR3 consists of 16 residues. Trimming shortened V by 0 bases and J by 3 bases, and 13 bases separated the two germline ends. The germline V gene has CDR1 SGHNT and CDR2 YYREEE (reference sequence). CDR3 sequence (DNA): TGTGCCAGCAGCTTGGCCGGGCGGACAAGTGGAAACACCATATATTTT. This gives the protein CASSLAGRTSGNTIYF.

This clone has just one count. The rearrangement links TRBV5-1 to TRBJ2-6; D is perhaps TRBD1 (5 bases). Germline lookup yields CDR1 SGHRS and CDR2 YFSETQ. Trimming pared 0 bases from V and 2 bases from J, leaving 6 bases between. The CDR3 totals 15 residues. Here the CDR3 reads CASSLARAGANVLTF. CDR3 sequence (DNA): TGCGCCAGCAGCTTGGCCAGGGCTGGGGCCAACGTCCTGACTTTC.

This clone was found a few times. The rearrangement uses TRBV10-3 and TRBJ1-3; TRBD1 matches at 9 bases. The CDR3 is made up of 16 amino acids. Germline V gene sequence: CDR1 ENHRY, CDR2 SYGVKD. Germline trimming cut 6 bases from V and 2 bases from J; bases unmatched to any gene: 8. The CDR3 DNA sequence: TGTGCCATCAGGCCGGGACAGGGAAGTCCTGGAAACACCATATATTTT. Translation: CAIRPGQGSPGNTIYF.

This chain links TRBV10-3 with TRBJ2-5, with TRBD1 matching over 7 bases. J gave up 0 bases and V 10 bases, and 8 bases lay outside the gene matches. CDR1 and CDR2 from the germline V gene are ENHRY and SYGVKD. CDR3 size: 14 residues. CDR3 DNA sequence: TGTGCCAGCCGGGACAGTTGGTACCAAGAGACCCAGTACTTC. Protein product: CASRDSWYQETQYF.

This chain joins TRBV5-4 and TRBJ2-3, with TRBD2 identical over 8 bases. V shed 5 bases, J shed 4 bases, and the junction held 9 bases outside the gene matches. Germline V gene lookup returns CDR1 SGHNT and CDR2 YYREEE (reference sequence). The CDR3 contains 15 residues. The CDR3 here is CASRIPGGAADTQYF. The CDR3 nucleotides read TGTGCCAGCAGGATTCCCGGGGGGGCGGCAGATACGCAGTATTTT.

A note on this clone: In the same sample, other DNA sequences code for this CDR3. The chain uses TRBV6-1 and TRBJ2-7; 9 bases agree with TRBD1. The CDR3 length is 15 residues. V lost 2 bases, J lost 2 bases, and 4 bases stayed unmatched. CDR1 is MNHNS, CDR2 SASEGT, per germline. CDR3: CASSESGTGTYEQYF. The DNA of the CDR3 is TGTGCCAGCAGTGAAAGTGGGACAGGGACCTACGAGCAGTACTTC.